The 7 T cell receptor beta chains listed next were all sequenced from one sample in a study of T cell responses to AZD1222 COVID-19 vaccine. Some clones are missing from TCRdb's copy, which holds only in-frame ones; the method was immunoSEQ multiplex PCR. The sample holds approximately 180,000 clones, 85% to 90% seen once. The sequences come from peripheral blood, collected 28 days after the second dose of the MenACWY control vaccine. The source is an adult who received the MenACWY meningococcal vaccine as a control.

The chain combines TRBV4-3 with TRBJ1-2; 7 bases line up with TRBD1. Germline V gene lookup returns CDR1 LGHNA and CDR2 YSLEER. The V and J ends lost 3 bases and 0 bases, in that order; junction bases with no gene match: 4. The CDR3 has 15 amino acids. The CDR3 region has the DNA TGCGCCAGCAGCCAGGGGACAGCAACTAACTATGGCTACACCTTC. This codes for CASSQGTATNYGYTF.

This chain links TRBV28 with TRBJ1-2; no clear D. Trimming pared 8 bases from V and 3 bases from J, leaving 10 bases between. The germline V gene encodes CDR1 MDHEN and CDR2 SYDVKM. The CDR3 has 12 amino acids. CDR3 sequence reads: CASFHSYYGYTF. As DNA, the CDR3 is TGTGCCAGCTTTCACAGCTACTATGGCTACACCTTC.

CDR3 nucleotide sequence: TGTGCCATCAGTGAGTGGGGGCGGGCGGACACCGGGGAGCTGTTTTTT. This sequence encodes CAISEWGRADTGELFF. This chain uses TRBV10-3 with TRBJ2-2, with D possibly TRBD1 on 6 matching bases. Trimming shortened V by 1 base and J by 3 bases, and 12 bases separated the two germline ends. Germline values: CDR1 ENHRY, CDR2 SYGVKD. The length of the CDR3 is 16 residues.

V usage is TRBV18 and J usage is TRBJ1-1; tentative D call: TRBD1 (5 bases). Trimming left V 1 base short and J 1 base short, with 7 bases between. CDR3 length: 14 residues. CDR1 and CDR2 (germline): KGHSH, LQKENI. The CDR3: CASSPLGGNTEAFF. The DNA of the CDR3 is TGTGCCAGCTCACCACTGGGGGGGAACACTGAAGCTTTCTTT.

Of note for this clone: The same CDR3 arises from other DNA sequences in this sample as well. The rearrangement links TRBV5-6 to TRBJ1-5; 10 bases agree with TRBD1. The junction had 1 base not matched to a gene; V was cut back by 0 bases and J by 1 base. This CDR3 is built from 16 residues. Looked up from germline, CDR1 is SGHDT and CDR2 is YYEEEE. The CDR3 DNA sequence: TGTGCCAGCAGCTTGGGGGGACAGGGGAGCAATCAGCCCCAGCATTTT. Protein: CASSLGGQGSNQPQHF. Using reference TRBV5-6 and TRBJ1-5 for the parts outside the CDR3, the full variable domain is DAGVTQSPTHLIKTRGQQVTLRCSPKSGHDTVSWYQQALGQGPQFIFQYYEEEERQRGNFPDRFSGHQFPNYSSELNVNALLLGDSALYLCASSLGGQGSNQPQHFGDGTRLSIL.

The chain links TRBV5-6 to TRBJ1-2; a weak D match, TRBD1 (5 bases). CDR3 length: 14 residues. Per the germline V gene, CDR1 is SGHDT and CDR2 is YYEEEE. V gave up 5 bases and J gave up 4 bases, with 15 bases separating them. The CDR3 here is CASRGTGQTYGYTF. The CDR3 DNA sequence: TGTGCCAGCAGGGGGACGGGGCAGACCTATGGCTACACCTTC. Full variable domain (missing parts from reference TRBV5-6 and TRBJ1-2): DAGVTQSPTHLIKTRGQQVTLRCSPKSGHDTVSWYQQALGQGPQFIFQYYEEEERQRGNFPDRFSGHQFPNYSSELNVNALLLGDSALYLCASRGTGQTYGYTFGSGTRLTVV.

The CDR3 is CASRQDRGVGWTEAFF. The CDR3 region has the DNA TGTGCCAGTAGGCAGGACAGGGGCGTGGGGTGGACTGAAGCTTTCTTT. The V call is TRBV19, the J call TRBJ1-1, with 9 bases matching TRBD1. Germline CDR1 reads LNHDA; CDR2 reads SQIVND (reference sequence). The CDR3 loop spans 16 amino acids. V shed 6 bases and J 5 bases; nucleotides not matched to a gene: 13.